These T cell receptor beta chains were read from a single sample in a study of blood T cell repertoires in COVID-19. Using immunoSEQ multiplex PCR, the repertoire was profiled, and TCRdb retains in-frame clones only, with some absent. This table holds 250,000 to 350,000 clones, 87% found once. Sample: PBMCs or T cells enriched from blood (not recorded which). These receptor sequences come from a woman between 25 and 40 years old who had recovered from COVID-19. CDR3s leave out the opening cysteine and the closing phenylalanine or tryptophan.

cdr3_aa	j_call	v_call
ASRGLANQPQH	TRBJ1-5	TRBV12-3/TRBV12-4
ASSLSRDSLYQETQY	TRBJ2-5	TRBV11-2
ASSQSIPDRANYGYT	TRBJ1-2	TRBV3-1/TRBV3-2
ASSPLDRGNGYT	TRBJ1-2	TRBV5-4
ASSLPGYSYEQY	TRBJ2-7	TRBV7-8
ASRSSGGHSYNEQF	TRBJ2-1	TRBV7-2
ASTHRDRVREQY	TRBJ2-7	TRBV6-6
ATHLLAGGVDTQY	TRBJ2-3	TRBV27
ASSLDRLSYEQY	TRBJ2-7	TRBV5-1
ASIRDRDSYEQY	TRBJ2-7	TRBV6-5
APPGGVGVQY	TRBJ2-4	TRBV24-1
ASRPGGGTTNEKLF	TRBJ1-4	TRBV3-1/TRBV3-2
ASSLGTGSGNTIY	TRBJ1-3	TRBV28
ASSDPRVFTLH	TRBJ1-6	TRBV25-1
ASSYEGSYGYT	TRBJ1-2	TRBV6-5
ASSLRTGGTEAF	TRBJ1-1	TRBV7-2
ASSAGGADTQY	TRBJ2-3	TRBV9
ASSPVADYSPLH	TRBJ1-6	TRBV27
ASSAERDSPLH	TRBJ1-6	TRBV2
ASSRLAGGSTDTQY	TRBJ2-3	TRBV27
ASRPSRGVNTEAF	TRBJ1-1	TRBV7-9
ASATGTGGNSPLH	TRBJ1-6	TRBV5-1
ASSPSDGASNYGYT	TRBJ1-2	TRBV19